This passage covers 24 T cell receptor beta chains from one sample sequenced in a study of T cell responses to AZD1222 COVID-19 vaccine. Clones were read by immunoSEQ multiplex PCR, and TCRdb kept only the in-frame ones, dropping some. The sample records about 140,000 clones, around 90% being singletons. This sample comprised peripheral blood, obtained on day 0 of AZD1222 vaccination. These receptors all come from an adult in good health.

The rearrangement uses TRBV27 and TRBJ2-3; 11 nucleotides agree with TRBD2. The CDR3 has 15 amino acids. The V gene's germline CDR1 is MNHEY and CDR2 SMNVEV (reference sequence). Unmatched junction bases numbered 6, after V lost 5 bases and J lost 5 bases. In DNA, the CDR3 is TGTGCCAGCAGTGTTAGCGGGAGGGCCTTAGATACGCAGTATTTT. This translates into CASSVSGRALDTQYF.

This chain links TRBV11-2 with TRBJ2-1; 7 nucleotides line up with TRBD2. The junction had 2 bases not matched to a gene; V was cut back by 2 bases and J by 4 bases. Germline values: CDR1 SGHAT, CDR2 FQNNGV. The CDR3 consists of 14 residues. The CDR3 spells CASSLNGGYNEQFF. Here the CDR3 DNA reads TGTGCCAGCAGCTTAAACGGGGGGTACAATGAGCAGTTCTTC.

The chain has TRBV19 and TRBJ1-2; 9 nucleotides line up with TRBD1. This CDR3 comprises 14 residues. From germline, CDR1 is LNHDA and CDR2 SQIVND (reference sequence). The V segment lost 7 bases and the J segment 7 bases; nucleotides outside the gene matches: 10. CDR3 sequence reads: CASTTAGTGSGYTF. In nucleotides, the CDR3 is TGTGCCAGTACAACCGCCGGGACAGGGTCTGGCTACACCTTC.

This sequence joins TRBV30 and TRBJ2-2; 8 bases align to TRBD1. The CDR3 runs to 11 residues. Per germline, CDR1 GTSNPN and CDR2 SVGIG (reference sequence). The V and J ends lost 8 bases and 5 bases, in that order; junction bases with no gene match: 1. The CDR3 spells CARQGTGELFF. For the CDR3, the DNA is TGTGCCCGACAGGGGACCGGGGAGCTGTTTTTT.

In this sample, this clone turned up once. V gene TRBV30 combines with J gene TRBJ1-3, with 11 positions matching TRBD1. This CDR3 comprises 19 residues. The V gene end was trimmed by 2 bases and the J gene end by 0 bases; junction bases not matched to a gene: 12. From germline, CDR1 is GTSNPN and CDR2 SVGIG (reference sequence). CDR3 bases: TGTGCCTGGAGTAAGGGACAGGGGGTCTTCCAGCCCTCTGGAAACACCATATATTTT. It encodes CAWSKGQGVFQPSGNTIYF.

V usage is TRBV18 and J usage is TRBJ2-1; D might be TRBD1 or TRBD2, each matching 6 bases. The CDR3 contains 15 residues. Deletions cut 3 bases from V and 6 bases from J, with 15 bases between. The germline V gene has CDR1 KGHSH and CDR2 LQKENI. CDR3 sequence (DNA): TGTGCCAGCTCACCCCGAGGGGGAGGCCTCAATGAGCAGTTCTTC. Amino acid sequence: CASSPRGGGLNEQFF.

This clone came up a few times. The chain couples TRBV28 to TRBJ1-2; D is unclear. V was clipped by 7 bases and J by 5 bases, with 17 bases between them. The germline V gene has CDR1 MDHEN and CDR2 SYDVKM. CDR3 length: 14 amino acids. CDR3 loop: CASTVRGGPYGYTF. The CDR3 coding sequence is TGTGCCAGCACCGTAAGAGGCGGCCCGTATGGCTACACCTTC.

The chain joins TRBV5-4 to TRBJ1-2, with a tentative D call TRBD1 (5 bases). The CDR3 has 14 amino acids. Germline CDR1 SGHNT, CDR2 YYREEE (reference sequence). V lost 1 base and J 2 bases, leaving 9 bases between the germline ends. The CDR3 DNA follows: TGTGCCAGCAGCTTGAGCGGGGGAAACTATGGCTACACCTTC. This codes for CASSLSGGNYGYTF. Using reference TRBV5-4 and TRBJ1-2 for the parts outside the CDR3, the full variable domain is ETGVTQSPTHLIKTRGQQVTLRCSSQSGHNTVSWYQQALGQGPQFIFQYYREEENGRGNFPPRFSGLQFPNYSSELNVNALELDDSALYLCASSLSGGNYGYTFGSGTRLTVV.

The chain couples TRBV6-5 to TRBJ1-2; D is undetermined. V was trimmed by 11 bases and J by 4 bases, leaving 14 bases between them. Germline V gene sequence: CDR1 MNHEY, CDR2 SVGAGI. This CDR3 is 12 amino acids long. The DNA of the CDR3 is TGTGCCGTCGGAGAGGGCCCCTATGGCTACACCTTC. Amino acid sequence: CAVGEGPYGYTF.

The V gene is TRBV19, the J gene TRBJ1-1; no clear D gene. CDR1 LNHDA and CDR2 SQIVND come from the germline V gene (reference sequence). The CDR3 is 14 residues long. Trimming shortened V by 3 bases and J by 4 bases, and 12 bases separated the two germline ends. DNA of the CDR3: TGTGCCAGTAGTATTGCTCATCTCGGCACTGAAGCTTTCTTT. Residues: CASSIAHLGTEAFF.

The J gene is TRBJ1-5, the V gene TRBV4-3; D gene uncertain. The CDR3 loop spans 14 amino acids. Germline loops: CDR1 LGHNA, CDR2 YSLEER. V lost 0 bases and J 3 bases, leaving 6 bases between the germline ends. The chain's CDR3 is CASSQERYNQPQHF. Written as DNA, the CDR3 is TGCGCCAGCAGCCAAGAAAGGTACAATCAGCCCCAGCATTTT.

This sequence joins TRBV27 and TRBJ1-5; D remains ambiguous. Germline values: CDR1 MNHEY, CDR2 SMNVEV (reference sequence). With 2 bases removed from V and 5 bases from J, the gap between germline ends came to 10 bases. The CDR3 contains 14 residues. In DNA form, the CDR3 reads TGTGCCAGCAGTTTAGGTCTTTCCTATCAGCCCCAGCATTTT. Its translation is CASSLGLSYQPQHF.

V usage is TRBV29-1 and J usage is TRBJ1-4; D unresolved. This CDR3 spans 10 amino acids. Germline V gives CDR1 SQVTM, CDR2 ANQGSEA. Trimming took 7 bases from V and 10 from J, leaving 10 bases between them. CDR3 amino acids: CSAWKGKLFF. Written as DNA, the CDR3 is TGCAGCGCGTGGAAGGGAAAACTGTTTTTT.

The rearrangement uses TRBV4-2 and TRBJ1-1; D call uncertain. V lost 0 bases and J 3 bases, leaving 17 bases between the germline ends. This CDR3 spans 17 amino acids. Germline V gene lookup returns CDR1 LGHNA and CDR2 YNFKEQ. CDR3 sequence: CASSQDPGPGRDTEAFF. For the CDR3, the DNA is TGTGCCAGCAGCCAAGATCCGGGTCCCGGGAGGGACACTGAAGCTTTCTTT.

This chain joins TRBV29-1 and TRBJ1-2; 9 positions match TRBD1. The V segment lost 6 bases and the J segment 4 bases; nucleotides outside the gene matches: 6. Germline values: CDR1 SQVTM, CDR2 ANQGSEA. The CDR3 spans 13 residues. DNA of the CDR3: TGCAGCGTAGGACAGGGGAACAGCTATGGCTACACCTTC. Encoded protein: CSVGQGNSYGYTF.

This rearrangement joins TRBV7-2 to TRBJ1-5, with TRBD1 matching over 8 bases. After removal of 6 bases from V and 5 bases from J, the junction contained 3 bases not matched to a gene. The CDR3 consists of 13 residues. CDR1 is SGHTA and CDR2 is FQGNSA in the germline V gene. The CDR3 here is CASSYRGDQPQHF. The DNA of the CDR3 is TGTGCCAGCAGTTACAGGGGGGATCAGCCCCAGCATTTT.

The V and J genes are TRBV7-2 and TRBJ1-6; 12 bases align to TRBD1. Unmatched junction bases numbered 9, after V lost 5 bases and J lost 10 bases. The CDR3 is 16 amino acids. Germline V gene sequence: CDR1 SGHTA, CDR2 FQGNSA. This CDR3 is CASSRLSGTGGSPLHF. The DNA of the CDR3 is TGTGCCAGCAGCCGTCTTTCCGGGACAGGGGGCTCACCCCTCCACTTT.

The chain links TRBV19 to TRBJ2-1, with TRBD2 matching 7 bases. J was trimmed by 8 bases and V by 3 bases; bases with no gene match: 13. This CDR3 has 16 residues. Germline V lookup: CDR1 LNHDA, CDR2 SQIVND (reference sequence). The CDR3 bases are TGTGCCAGTAGTATTGGTTCATGGGAGGGCAGGGATGAGCAGTTCTTC. It codes for CASSIGSWEGRDEQFF.

The chain is built from TRBV30 and TRBJ1-3; D might be TRBD1 (6 bases). V lost 0 bases, J lost 3 bases, and 12 bases lay in between. The length of the CDR3 is 15 residues. Looked up from germline, CDR1 is GTSNPN and CDR2 is SVGIG (reference sequence). The CDR3, as DNA: TGTGCCTGGAGTGTTAAGGGGGGCTTTGGAAACACCATATATTTT. Encoded protein: CAWSVKGGFGNTIYF.

This clone was observed once. The rearrangement joins TRBV6-2 or TRBV6-3 to TRBJ1-1; D is unclear. The ends were cut back, 3 bases at V and 1 base at J, with 15 bases in the middle. Germline CDR1 and CDR2: MNHEY and SVGEGT. CDR3 length equals 16 residues. The CDR3 spells CASSYTPAATNTEAFF. The DNA of the CDR3 is TGTGCCAGCAGTTATACCCCGGCAGCTACGAACACTGAAGCTTTCTTT.

V and J are TRBV18 and TRBJ2-2; a possible D gene is TRBD1 (5 bases). V was shortened by 1 base and J by 4 bases, with 13 bases between the two germline ends. Germline V CDR1 and CDR2: KGHSH, LQKENI. The CDR3 is 16 residues long. The CDR3 sequence: CASSPLVQGITGELFF. DNA of the CDR3: TGTGCCAGCTCACCACTCGTTCAGGGCATCACCGGGGAGCTGTTTTTT. Combining the CDR3 with reference TRBV18 and TRBJ2-2 gives the whole variable domain NAGVMQNPRHLVRRRGQEARLRCSPMKGHSHVYWYRQLPEEGLKFMVYLQKENIIDESGMPKERFSAEFPKEGPSILRIQQVVRGDSAAYFCASSPLVQGITGELFFGEGSRLTVL.

The rearrangement joins TRBV30 to TRBJ2-1; TRBD2 matches at 9 bases. V dropped 3 bases and J dropped 3; count of bases not matched to a gene: 6. CDR1 and CDR2 (germline): GTSNPN, SVGIG (reference sequence). This CDR3 has 15 residues. The CDR3 DNA is TGTGCCTGGAGCGTTACTAGCGGGCACTACAATGAGCAGTTCTTC. Its protein product is CAWSVTSGHYNEQFF.

The chain joins TRBV19 to TRBJ2-1, with D perhaps TRBD1 (5 bases). Trimming took 4 bases from V and 1 from J, leaving 8 bases between them. The CDR3 totals 14 residues. Looked up from germline, CDR1 is LNHDA and CDR2 is SQIVND (reference sequence). DNA for the CDR3: TGTGCCAGTAGTAGACAGCCTTCCTACAATGAGCAGTTCTTC. Its protein is CASSRQPSYNEQFF.

This rearrangement joins TRBV5-1 to TRBJ1-2, with 10 positions matching TRBD1. CDR3 length: 16 amino acids. Germline values: CDR1 SGHRS, CDR2 YFSETQ. V lost 4 bases to trimming and J lost 2 bases; unmatched junction nucleotides: 8. In nucleotides, the CDR3 is TGCGCCAGCAGCCCGGGACAGGGGAGTTGGAACTATGGCTACACCTTC. Amino acids: CASSPGQGSWNYGYTF.